Given below is one TCR beta chain in context. The antigen is undetermined. A single record per CDR3 protein comes from TCRdb applying MiXCR to the 5' RACE reads. This table holds a few hundred thousand distinct CDR3 sequences, under 25% found once. This CDR3 has 13 residues. Trimming shortened V by 9 bases and J by 0 bases, and 11 bases separated the two germline ends. The sample originates from a study of CD8 T cells in ankylosing spondylitis. Broader study findings: A CD8+ phenotype characterized the disease-linked clones, which were relatively rare in peripheral blood.

The sequencing input was blood, either unsorted or a sorted T cell fraction (not recorded which). The receptor's source is a female donor with ankylosing spondylitis or in good health (not recorded which). V usage is TRBV12-3 or TRBV12-4 and J usage is TRBJ1-2; D is perhaps TRBD1 (5 bases). DNA for the CDR3: TGTGCCAGTCTCAGGGCTGCTAACTATGGCTACACCTTC. Translation gives CASLRAANYGYTF.